Following are 25 T cell receptor beta chains from one sample sequenced in a study of blood T cells in healthy people across ages. Alongside a J-beta primer mix, a sample-barcoded 5' primer served in a second PCR lasting roughly 7 to 11 cycles. MiXCR was run by TCRdb on the 5' RACE reads, yielding one entry per CDR3 protein. The sample contains hundreds of thousands of distinct CDR3 sequences, under 25% of which appear only once. Sequenced input: blood. These receptors all stem from a man between 65 and 80 years old in good health.

This clonotype was seen more than once but under ten times. J is TRBJ2-4 and V is TRBV28, with D unclear. V was clipped by 3 bases and J by 0 bases, with 9 bases between them. CDR1 is MDHEN and CDR2 is SYDVKM in the germline V gene. The CDR3 runs 15 residues. The CDR3 DNA is TGTGCCAGCAGTTTTAAATCTCTAGCCAAAAACATTCAGTACTTC. Its protein product is CASSFKSLAKNIQYF.

The CDR3 loop is CASRGGQGGEKLFF. CDR3 in DNA: TGTGCCAGCAGGGGGGGACAGGGAGGAGAAAAACTGTTTTTT. This sequence joins TRBV28 and TRBJ1-4, with 9 bases matching TRBD1. Per germline, CDR1 MDHEN and CDR2 SYDVKM. The CDR3 sequence is 14 residues long. V shed 6 bases and J 8 bases; nucleotides not matched to a gene: 7.

The rearrangement links TRBV15 to TRBJ1-3; the D is unclear. V dropped 7 bases and J dropped 0 bases, with 10 bases sitting between them. The V gene's germline CDR1 is LNHNV and CDR2 YYDKDF (reference sequence). This CDR3 is 14 amino acids long. CDR3 sequence: CATKELSSGNTIYF. DNA for the CDR3: TGTGCCACCAAGGAGCTGAGCTCTGGAAACACCATATATTTT. The full variable domain, completed using reference TRBV15 and TRBJ1-3, is DAMVIQNPRYQVTQFGKPVTLSCSQTLNHNVMYWYQQKSSQAPKLLFHYYDKDFNNEADTPDNFQSRRPNTSFCFLDIRSPGLGDTAMYLCATKELSSGNTIYFGEGSWLTVV.

This clonotype was detected only a few times. V is TRBV5-1 and J is TRBJ2-5, with 10 bases identical to TRBD2. V was pared by 4 bases and J by 7 bases, with 4 bases of the junction left unmatched. Germline V gives CDR1 SGHRS, CDR2 YFSETQ. CDR3 size: 13 residues. CDR3 sequence (DNA): TGCGCCAGCAGCATAGCGGGAGGAGTGACCCAGTACTTC. It encodes CASSIAGGVTQYF.

This clonotype was seen a few times. The V and J genes are TRBV7-8 and TRBJ1-1, with D possibly matching TRBD1 (6 bases). Trimming shortened V by 0 bases and J by 5 bases, and 16 bases separated the two germline ends. CDR1 SGHVS and CDR2 FQNEAQ come from the germline V gene. This CDR3 region has 16 residues. The CDR3, as DNA: TGTGCCAGCAGCTTAGCGCTAGGGGGGGCTGAAACTGAAGCTTTCTTT. As protein: CASSLALGGAETEAFF.

This clonotype came up a few times. The J gene is TRBJ1-2, the V gene TRBV19, with D perhaps TRBD1 (6 bases). Trimming took 5 bases from V and 0 from J, leaving 13 bases between them. This CDR3 has 15 amino acids. Germline V gene lookup returns CDR1 LNHDA and CDR2 SQIVND (reference sequence). CDR3 residues: CASSSGDISNYGYTF. The CDR3 nucleotides read TGTGCCAGTAGTTCGGGGGACATCTCTAACTATGGCTACACCTTC.

This clonotype was counted only a few times. The chain combines TRBV12-3 or TRBV12-4 with TRBJ2-2; the D gene is possibly TRBD2 (6 bases). CDR3 size: 14 residues. Trimming took 7 bases from V and 1 from J, leaving 10 bases between them. CDR3 amino acids: CASTPGVNTGELFF. As DNA, the CDR3 is TGTGCCAGCACCCCGGGAGTGAACACCGGGGAGCTGTTTTTT.

The rearrangement links TRBV10-3 to TRBJ2-5, with 9 bases lining up with TRBD1. The J call is in doubt because the DNA end fits TRBJ2-7 better. CDR1 and CDR2 (germline): ENHRY, SYGVKD. The CDR3 totals 16 residues. CDR3 nucleotide sequence: TGTGCCATCAGTGAGACGCACGGGACAGGGCCCAACGAGCAGTACTTC. This gives the protein CAISETHGTGPNEQYF.

The rearrangement links TRBV2 to TRBJ2-2; weak D call: TRBD2 (5 bases). Per germline, CDR1 SNHLY and CDR2 FYNNEI. Trimming removed 4 bases from V and 1 base from J, with 10 bases in between. The CDR3 totals 15 residues. The CDR3: CASSASGMNTGELFF. CDR3 in DNA: TGTGCCAGCAGTGCAAGCGGAATGAACACCGGGGAGCTGTTTTTT.

This sequence joins TRBV11-2 and TRBJ2-5, with 10 positions matching TRBD2. This CDR3 contains 16 residues. Trimming cost V 1 base and J 5 bases; bases outside gene matches: 7. From germline, CDR1 is SGHAT and CDR2 FQNNGV. DNA for the CDR3: TGTGCCAGCAGCTTAGTCCCTAGCGGGAGCCACGAGACCCAGTACTTC. Encoded protein: CASSLVPSGSHETQYF.

This chain connects TRBV21-1 to TRBJ2-1; TRBD2 is the table's D call, not checked against the DNA. TRBV21-1 is a recognized pseudogene. There are 15 residues in the CDR3. The CDR3, as DNA: TGTGCCAGCAGCAAACATTGTCTAGCGGTCAATGAGCAGTTCTTC. The encoded protein is CASSKHCLAVNEQFF.

The gene calls are TRBV10-3 and TRBJ2-7; D remains ambiguous. This CDR3 is 14 amino acids long. The germline gives CDR1 ENHRY, CDR2 SYGVKD. V gave up 9 bases and J gave up 1 base, with 16 bases separating them. The CDR3 region has the DNA TGTGCCATACGTTCCGCTGGAACTTCCTACGAGCAGTACTTC. As protein: CAIRSAGTSYEQYF.

The sample holds a few counts of this clonotype. The junction departs from the called germline gene at one end, perhaps through a read error. The chain carries TRBV20-1 and TRBJ2-2, with 9 positions matching TRBD2. CDR3 size: 15 residues. CDR1 is DFQATT, CDR2 SNEGSKA, per germline (reference sequence). The CDR3 region has the DNA TGCAGTGCTAGAGGTGGACTAGCGAAGACCGGGGAGCTGTTTTTT. Translating gives CSARGGLAKTGELFF.

This clonotype was recorded a few times. The CDR3 DNA is TGTGCCAGCAGTATGAAGCGGATCACCGGGGAGCTGTTTTTT. It yields the protein CASSMKRITGELFF. The chain couples TRBV2 to TRBJ2-2; tentatively, D is TRBD2 (5 bases). Germline-derived CDR1 and CDR2 are SNHLY and FYNNEI. The V gene lost 5 bases and the J gene lost 4 bases, with 11 bases spanning the gap. The CDR3 loop spans 14 amino acids.

This clonotype was found a few times. The chain joins TRBV18 to TRBJ2-1, with D uncertain. Trimming removed 0 bases at V and 7 bases at J, with 10 bases between. In germline, CDR1 is KGHSH, CDR2 LQKENI. CDR3 length equals 14 residues. CDR3 amino acids: CASSPPTPVNEQFF. The CDR3 nucleotides read TGTGCCAGCTCACCACCGACTCCGGTAAATGAGCAGTTCTTC.

V is TRBV12-3 or TRBV12-4 and J is TRBJ2-2; 8 positions agree with TRBD1. The CDR3 loop spans 15 amino acids. V was pared by 6 bases and J by 7 bases, with 10 bases of the junction left unmatched. The CDR3: CASRLRTGRGGELFF. CDR3 DNA sequence: TGTGCCAGCAGGCTCCGGACAGGGCGGGGCGGGGAGCTGTTTTTT.

This sequence joins TRBV9 and TRBJ1-2; no firm D call. This CDR3 region has 14 residues. Germline V gene sequence: CDR1 SGDLS, CDR2 YYNGEE. V was pared by 4 bases and J by 3 bases, with 13 bases between. The CDR3 spells CASSPETTYYGYTF. The DNA for the CDR3 is TGTGCCAGCAGCCCTGAGACTACCTACTATGGCTACACCTTC.

Only a few counts were recorded for this clonotype. The chain has TRBV7-6 and TRBJ2-5; 11 positions agree with TRBD2. The CDR3 extends over 16 amino acids. Germline loops: CDR1 SGHVS, CDR2 FNYEAQ. J lost 4 bases, V lost 1 base, and 5 bases had no gene match. CDR3 coding DNA: TGTGCCAGCAGCTTAGATAGCGGGAGGGCAGGAGAGACCCAGTACTTC. This encodes CASSLDSGRAGETQYF. The full variable domain, with the rest looked up from reference TRBV7-6 and TRBJ2-5, is GAGVSQSPRYKVTKRGQDVALRCDPISGHVSLYWYRQALGQGPEFLTYFNYEAQQDKSGLPNDRFSAERPEGSISTLTIQRTEQRDSAMYRCASSLDSGRAGETQYFGPGTRLLVL.

This rearrangement joins TRBV15 to TRBJ1-3; 7 bases are shared with TRBD1. CDR3 length: 16 residues. J lost 3 bases, V lost 0 bases, and 5 bases had no gene match. The V gene's germline CDR1 is LNHNV and CDR2 YYDKDF (reference sequence). CDR3 coding DNA: TGTGCCACCAGCAGAGACCTGACAGGGAATGGAAACACCATATATTTT. This sequence encodes CATSRDLTGNGNTIYF.

The chain links TRBV6-1 to TRBJ1-6; D perhaps matches TRBD1 (5 bases). Germline CDR1 and CDR2: MNHNS and SASEGT. The V end lost 3 bases, the J end lost 3 bases, and 15 bases lay between the germline ends. The CDR3 runs 17 residues. The CDR3 DNA reads as TGTGCCAGCAGTGATTCCTACGGACAAATCTATAATTCACCCCTCCACTTT. It codes for CASSDSYGQIYNSPLHF.

This clonotype was counted only a few times. CDR3 in amino acids: CASSPAGLDYEQYF. CDR3 nucleotides: TGCGCCAGCAGCCCGGCGGGACTAGATTACGAGCAGTACTTC. V is TRBV4-1 and J is TRBJ2-5; 8 bases line up with TRBD2. The J call is uncertain, as TRBJ2-7 better fits the DNA end. Germline assignment: CDR1 MGHRA and CDR2 YSYEKL. The CDR3 is 14 residues long.

This clonotype has more than one count but fewer than ten. An end of the junction differs from the germline gene, which may be a read error. CDR3 in amino acids: CGVRAGFTEAFF. The CDR3 coding sequence is TGTGGGGTCCGGGCGGGATTCACTGAAGCTTTCTTT. The chain links TRBV29-1 to TRBJ1-1; no firm D call. The CDR3 loop spans 12 amino acids. Germline CDR1 SQVTM, CDR2 ANQGSEA.

V and J are TRBV9 and TRBJ1-2; D perhaps matches TRBD1 (5 bases). V dropped 2 bases and J dropped 8 bases, with 10 bases sitting between them. Germline V gives CDR1 SGDLS, CDR2 YYNGEE. The CDR3 totals 12 residues. CDR3: CASSVPGRGYTF. CDR3 nucleotide sequence: TGTGCCAGCAGCGTTCCAGGGCGCGGCTACACCTTC.

This chain links TRBV20-1 with TRBJ1-5; 8 bases are a match to TRBD1. This CDR3 has 17 residues. Germline V gene data show CDR1 as DFQATT and CDR2 as SNEGSKA (reference sequence). The junction had 12 bases not matched to a gene; V was cut back by 5 bases and J by 0 bases. The CDR3 DNA reads as TGCAGTGCTCCCCCAAGCCCAGGGGGCTCTAGCAATCAGCCCCAGCATTTT. This codes for CSAPPSPGGSSNQPQHF.

The chain links TRBV7-2 to TRBJ2-1, with D possibly being TRBD1 (6 bases). CDR3 length: 16 residues. Germline V gives CDR1 SGHTA, CDR2 FQGNSA. V lost 6 bases and J lost 2, with 17 bases in between. Here the CDR3 DNA reads TGTGCCAGCAGTTCCCCGGACAGAAGCGCCTACAATGAGCAGTTCTTC. Amino acids: CASSSPDRSAYNEQFF.